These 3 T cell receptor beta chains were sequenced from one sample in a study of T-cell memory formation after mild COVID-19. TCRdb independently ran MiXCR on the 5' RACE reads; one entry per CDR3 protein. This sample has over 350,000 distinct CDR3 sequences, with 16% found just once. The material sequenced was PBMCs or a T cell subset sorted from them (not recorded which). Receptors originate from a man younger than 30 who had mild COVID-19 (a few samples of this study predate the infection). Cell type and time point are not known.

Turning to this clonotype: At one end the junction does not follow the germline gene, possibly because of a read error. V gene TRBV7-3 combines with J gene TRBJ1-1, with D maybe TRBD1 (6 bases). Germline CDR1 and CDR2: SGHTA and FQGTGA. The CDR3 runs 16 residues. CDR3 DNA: TGTGCCAGCAGCTTATGGAGGGGGGAAGGAGACACAGAAGCTTTCTTT. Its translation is CASSLWRGEGDTEAFF.

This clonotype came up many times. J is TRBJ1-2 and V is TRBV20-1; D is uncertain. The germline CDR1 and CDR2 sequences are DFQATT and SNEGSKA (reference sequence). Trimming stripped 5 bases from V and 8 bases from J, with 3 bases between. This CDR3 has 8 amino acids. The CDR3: CSARGYTF. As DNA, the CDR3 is TGCAGTGCTCGCGGCTACACCTTC.

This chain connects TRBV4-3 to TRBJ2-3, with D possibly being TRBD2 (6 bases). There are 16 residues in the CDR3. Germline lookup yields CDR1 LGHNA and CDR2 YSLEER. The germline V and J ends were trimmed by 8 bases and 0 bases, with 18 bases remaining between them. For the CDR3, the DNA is TGCGCCAGCGGCCGTGATTGGGCGGGGAGCACAGATACGCAGTATTTT. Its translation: CASGRDWAGSTDTQYF.